Listed below are T cell receptor beta chains from one sample, sequenced in a study of T-cell reconstitution after alpha-beta-depleted transplantation in children. TCRdb analysed the PCR reads with MiXCR anew, one entry per CDR3 protein. The table shows some 520,000 distinct CDR3 sequences, with 32% occurring only once. The sequencing used PBMCs from the stem cell graft donor, collected from the stem cell graft. These receptors all come from a human donor who donated a stem cell graft to a child with aplastic anemia. CDR3s include the opening cysteine and the closing phenylalanine or tryptophan. Some rows mark clone size as missing; the rest say once, few, many or name a class of expanded clone.

TRBJ2-7	TRBV7-8	few	CASSRGLAYEQYF
TRBJ1-4	TRBV25-1	NA	CASSEQERDEKLFF
TRBJ1-1	TRBV5-1	NA	CASSLGGTRVSTEAFF
TRBJ2-1	TRBV7-2	few	CASSPLSGGGYNEQFF
TRBJ1-2	TRBV20-1	NA	CSATDTTGLSGYTF
TRBJ1-5	TRBV20-1	few	CSARPLDRPNQPQHF
TRBJ1-2	TRBV29-1	NA	CSVVSDGQDWNYGYTF
TRBJ1-1	TRBV6-1	NA	CASRPGRDTSFGTEAFF
TRBJ2-2	TRBV11-2	few	CASSAGRDRGGTNTGELFF
TRBJ2-1	TRBV7-6	few	CASSERTGTFDEQFF
TRBJ1-6	TRBV7-2	few	CASSPYNSPLHF
TRBJ2-2	TRBV24-1	NA	CATSDQESSRELFF
TRBJ2-1	TRBV27	NA	CASSLDSGLVYNEQFF
TRBJ2-7	TRBV29-1	few	CSVGDGEQYF
TRBJ2-1	TRBV10-1	NA	CASSGSPGLAGGVPYNEQFF
TRBJ2-2	TRBV12-3/TRBV12-4	NA	CASKRGWSGELFF
TRBJ1-3	TRBV7-2	NA	CASSSPGQGPTIYF
TRBJ2-2	TRBV5-5	NA	CASSTGTNVGGELFF
TRBJ2-7	TRBV12-3/TRBV12-4	NA	CASSFPIAGSSYEQYF
TRBJ2-5	TRBV4-3	NA	CASSQVTGQGPRETQYF
TRBJ2-1	TRBV6-1	NA	CAVGRASSYNEQFF
TRBJ1-2	TRBV7-9	NA	CASSLYLDHGYTF
TRBJ1-1	TRBV27	few	CASSEPKGLATEAFF
TRBJ1-3	TRBV20-1	NA	CSAGGTGRGNTIYF
TRBJ2-3	TRBV11-2	NA	CASSPRRTSGRFLSTDTQYF
TRBJ2-7	TRBV5-5	few	CASSLEQGSYEQYF
TRBJ2-1	TRBV29-1	few	CSVDRGASNEQFF
TRBJ2-1	TRBV20-1	few	CSARNRVNNEQFF
TRBJ1-1	TRBV7-3	few	CASSATGWTSRAEAFF
TRBJ2-7	TRBV10-3	NA	CAISESIGRSEQYF
TRBJ1-1	TRBV6-2/TRBV6-3	NA	CAVRGGNTEAFF
TRBJ2-1	TRBV27	NA	CASSRLAGNSYNEQFF
TRBJ2-1	TRBV6-5	NA	CASSYSVAGGTEQFF
TRBJ1-3	TRBV15	NA	CATSREGQMDTIYF
TRBJ1-4	TRBV6-5	few	CATRTGNEKLFF
TRBJ2-3	TRBV15	NA	CATSRRGYTDTQYF
TRBJ2-2	TRBV20-1	NA	CSAPSRSTGGLTGELFF
TRBJ1-2	TRBV29-1	NA	CSVGGTGWNGYTF
TRBJ1-1	TRBV29-1	NA	CSVLRAPNTEAFF
TRBJ1-1	TRBV25-1	few	CASLGGPEAFF
TRBJ2-7	TRBV6-1	NA	CASSESTAASEQYF
TRBJ2-1	TRBV12-3/TRBV12-4	few	CASSPDVEGEQFF
TRBJ2-1	TRBV7-9	few	CASSLLALDEQFF
TRBJ2-1	TRBV5-1	NA	CASSLGGAKGTYNEQFF
TRBJ2-3	TRBV11-1	NA	CASSSSEVQRYTQYF
TRBJ1-1	TRBV30	NA	CAWSSGLVAFF
TRBJ1-2	TRBV4-3	NA	CASSLAQANYGYTF
TRBJ2-1	TRBV5-1	NA	CASSLWREVYNEQFF
TRBJ2-3	TRBV20-1	NA	CSARGLSPASRGWFTQYF
TRBJ2-7	TRBV12-3/TRBV12-4	NA	CASGKVRSDEQYF
TRBJ2-7	TRBV20-1	few	CSAWLALEQYF
TRBJ1-5	TRBV10-2	NA	CASSAVRDQPQHF
TRBJ2-3	TRBV10-3	NA	CAIRGGVGPDTQYF
TRBJ1-3	TRBV12-3/TRBV12-4	NA	CASRLGQGAPVGNTIYF
TRBJ2-5	TRBV10-3	NA	CAISRDDDRWTQYF